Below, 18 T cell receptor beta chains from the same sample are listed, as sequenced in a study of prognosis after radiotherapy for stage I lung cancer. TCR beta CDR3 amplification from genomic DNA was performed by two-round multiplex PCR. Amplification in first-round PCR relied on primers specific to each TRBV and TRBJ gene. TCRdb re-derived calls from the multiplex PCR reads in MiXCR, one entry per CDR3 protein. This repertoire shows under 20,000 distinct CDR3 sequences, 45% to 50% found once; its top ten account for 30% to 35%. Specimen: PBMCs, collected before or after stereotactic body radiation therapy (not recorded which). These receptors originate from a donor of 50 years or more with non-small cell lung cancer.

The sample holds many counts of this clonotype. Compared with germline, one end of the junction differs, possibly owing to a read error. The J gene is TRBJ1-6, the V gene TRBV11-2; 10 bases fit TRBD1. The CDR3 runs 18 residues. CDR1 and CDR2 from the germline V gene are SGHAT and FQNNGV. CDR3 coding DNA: TGTGCCGGCAGCCCACAGGGCCGACAGGGGGCTTTTAATTCACCCCTCCACTTT. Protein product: CAGSPQGRQGAFNSPLHF.

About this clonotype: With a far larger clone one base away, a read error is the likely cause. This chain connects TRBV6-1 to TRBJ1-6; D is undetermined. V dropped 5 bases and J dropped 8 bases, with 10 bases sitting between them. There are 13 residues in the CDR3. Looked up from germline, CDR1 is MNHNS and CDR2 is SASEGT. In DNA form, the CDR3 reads TGTGCCAGCAGTTTACGCACCGATTCACCCCTCCACTTT. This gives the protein CASSLRTDSPLHF.

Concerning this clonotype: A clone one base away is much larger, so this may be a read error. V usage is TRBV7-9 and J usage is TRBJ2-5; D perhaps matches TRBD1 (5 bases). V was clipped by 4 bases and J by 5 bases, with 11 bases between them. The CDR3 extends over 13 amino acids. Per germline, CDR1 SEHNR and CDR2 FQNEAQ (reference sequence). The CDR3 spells CASSSKGSETQYF. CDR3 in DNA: TGTGCCAGCAGCTCGAAGGGGTCGGAGACCCAGTACTTC. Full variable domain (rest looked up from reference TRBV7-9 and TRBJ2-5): DTGVSQNPRHKITKRGQNVTFRCDPISEHNRLYWYRQTLGQGPEFLTYFQNEAQLEKSRLLSDRFSAERPKGSFSTLEIQRTEQGDSAMYLCASSSKGSETQYFGPGTRLLVL.

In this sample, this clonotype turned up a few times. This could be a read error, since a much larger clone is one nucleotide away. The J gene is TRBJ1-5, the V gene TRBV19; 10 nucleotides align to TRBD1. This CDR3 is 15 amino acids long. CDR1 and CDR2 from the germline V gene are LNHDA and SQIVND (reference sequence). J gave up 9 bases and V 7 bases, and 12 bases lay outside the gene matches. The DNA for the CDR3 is TGTGCCAGTATGCAAGGACAGGGGGGGGTTCGGCCCCAGCATTTT. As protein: CASMQGQGGVRPQHF.

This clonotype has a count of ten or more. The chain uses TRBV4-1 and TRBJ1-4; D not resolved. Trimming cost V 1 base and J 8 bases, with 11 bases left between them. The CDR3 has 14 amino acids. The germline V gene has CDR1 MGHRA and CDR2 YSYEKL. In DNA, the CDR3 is TGCGCCAGCAGCCAAGGCTACGGAGACGAAAAACTGTTTTTT. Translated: CASSQGYGDEKLFF.

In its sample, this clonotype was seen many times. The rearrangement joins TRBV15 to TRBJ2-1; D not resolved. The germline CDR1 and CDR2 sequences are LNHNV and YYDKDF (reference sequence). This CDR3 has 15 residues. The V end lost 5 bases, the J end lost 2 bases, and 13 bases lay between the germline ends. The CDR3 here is CATSREFGAYNEQFF. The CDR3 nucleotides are TGTGCCACCAGCCGCGAGTTTGGGGCCTACAATGAGCAGTTCTTC.

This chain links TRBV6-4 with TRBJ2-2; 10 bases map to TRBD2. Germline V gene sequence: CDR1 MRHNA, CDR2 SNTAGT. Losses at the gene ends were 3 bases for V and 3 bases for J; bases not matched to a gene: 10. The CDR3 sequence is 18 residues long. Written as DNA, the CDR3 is TGTGCCAGCAGTGAACGCCTAGCGGGAGTTGTCTACACCGGGGAGCTGTTTTTT. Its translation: CASSERLAGVVYTGELFF.

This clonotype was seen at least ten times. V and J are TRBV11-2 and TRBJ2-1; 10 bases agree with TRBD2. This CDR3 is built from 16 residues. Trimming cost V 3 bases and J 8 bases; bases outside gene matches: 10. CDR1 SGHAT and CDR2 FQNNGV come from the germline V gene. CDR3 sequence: CASSLGGLAPWDEQFF. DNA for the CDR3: TGTGCCAGCAGCTTGGGGGGACTAGCGCCCTGGGATGAGCAGTTCTTC.

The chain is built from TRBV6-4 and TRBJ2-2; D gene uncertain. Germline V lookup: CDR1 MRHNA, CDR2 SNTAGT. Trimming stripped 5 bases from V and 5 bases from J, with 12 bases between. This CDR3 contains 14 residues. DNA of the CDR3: TGTGCCAGCAGTTATCCCTACGGTACCGGGGAGCTGTTTTTT. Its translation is CASSYPYGTGELFF.

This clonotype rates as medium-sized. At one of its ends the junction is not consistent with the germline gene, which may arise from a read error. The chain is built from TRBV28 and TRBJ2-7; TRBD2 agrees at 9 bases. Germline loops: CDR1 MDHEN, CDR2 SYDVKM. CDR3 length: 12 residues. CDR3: CASRETGTSRNF. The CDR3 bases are TGTGCCAGCAGAGAAACCGGGACTAGCAGAAACTTC.

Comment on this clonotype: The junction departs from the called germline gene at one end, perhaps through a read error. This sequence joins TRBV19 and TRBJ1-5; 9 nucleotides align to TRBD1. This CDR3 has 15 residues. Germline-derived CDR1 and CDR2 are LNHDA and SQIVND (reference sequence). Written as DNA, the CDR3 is TGTGCCAGTAGTGGGACAGGGTCGGGCAATCATCCCCAGCATTTT. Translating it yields CASSGTGSGNHPQHF.

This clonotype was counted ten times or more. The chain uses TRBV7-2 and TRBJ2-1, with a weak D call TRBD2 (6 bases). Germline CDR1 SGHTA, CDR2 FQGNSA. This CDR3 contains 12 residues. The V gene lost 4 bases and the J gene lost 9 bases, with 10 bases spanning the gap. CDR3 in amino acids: CASSWMRGEQFF. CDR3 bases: TGTGCCAGCAGCTGGATGCGGGGTGAGCAGTTCTTC.

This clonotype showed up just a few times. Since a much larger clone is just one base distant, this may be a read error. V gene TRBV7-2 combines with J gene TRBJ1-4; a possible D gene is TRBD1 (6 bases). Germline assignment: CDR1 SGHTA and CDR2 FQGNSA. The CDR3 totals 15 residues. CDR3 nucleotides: TGTGCCAGCAGTCTAGAGGGGGGCGGGAGTGAAAGACTGTTTTTT. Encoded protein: CASSLEGGGSERLFF.

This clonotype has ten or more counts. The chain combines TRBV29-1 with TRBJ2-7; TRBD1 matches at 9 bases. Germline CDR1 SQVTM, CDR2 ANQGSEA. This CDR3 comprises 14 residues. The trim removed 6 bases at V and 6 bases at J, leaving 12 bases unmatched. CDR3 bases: TGCAGCGTCGGATGGGGACAGGGAATCGGCGAGCAGTACTTC. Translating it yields CSVGWGQGIGEQYF.

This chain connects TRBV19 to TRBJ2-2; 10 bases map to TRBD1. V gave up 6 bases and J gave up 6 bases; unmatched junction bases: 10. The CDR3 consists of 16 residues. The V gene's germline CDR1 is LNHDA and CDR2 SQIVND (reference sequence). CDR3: CASRTQDRGRAGELFF. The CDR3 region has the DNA TGTGCCAGTAGAACCCAGGACAGGGGGAGAGCCGGGGAGCTGTTTTTT. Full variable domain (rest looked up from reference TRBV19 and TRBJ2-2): DGGITQSPKYLFRKEGQNVTLSCEQNLNHDAMYWYRQDPGQGLRLIYYSQIVNDFQKGDIAEGYSVSREKKESFPLTVTSAQKNPTAFYLCASRTQDRGRAGELFFGEGSRLTVL.

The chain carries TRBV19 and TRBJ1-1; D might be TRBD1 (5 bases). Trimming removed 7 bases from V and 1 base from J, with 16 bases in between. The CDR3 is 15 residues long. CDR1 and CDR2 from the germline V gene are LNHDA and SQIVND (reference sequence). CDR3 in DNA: TGTGCCAGTATTCAGCCCGGGGCGGGGAACACTGAAGCTTTCTTT. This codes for CASIQPGAGNTEAFF.

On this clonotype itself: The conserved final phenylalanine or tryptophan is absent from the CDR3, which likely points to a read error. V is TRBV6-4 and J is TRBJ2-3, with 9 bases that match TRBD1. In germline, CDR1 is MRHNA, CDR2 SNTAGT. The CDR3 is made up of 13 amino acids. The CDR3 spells CTVQQGATDTQYL. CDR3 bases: TGTACCGTCCAACAGGGGGCGACAGATACGCAGTATCTT.

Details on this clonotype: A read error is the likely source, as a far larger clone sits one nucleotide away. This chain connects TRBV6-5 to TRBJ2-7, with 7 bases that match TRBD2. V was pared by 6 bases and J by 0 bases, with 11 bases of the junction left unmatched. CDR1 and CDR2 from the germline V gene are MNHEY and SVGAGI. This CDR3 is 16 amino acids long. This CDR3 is CASSPAGRRISYEQYF. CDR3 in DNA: TGTGCCAGCAGCCCAGCGGGGAGGAGAATCTCCTACGAGCAGTACTTC.